This is a list of T cell receptor beta chains from one sample in a study of T cells in Graves' hyperthyroidism and ophthalmopathy. TCRdb reprocessed the multiplex PCR reads with MiXCR, giving one entry per CDR3 protein. The data contain about 210,000 distinct CDR3 sequences, 15% to 20% of them singletons. Sequencing was performed on blood. These receptors were collected from a man between 50 and 59 years old with Graves' hyperthyroidism. The CDR3 runs from the conserved cysteine through the conserved F or W. D genes are given only for firm matches. Expanded clones get a size class; other rows say once, few or many, or leave the size out.

>TRBD2|TRBV10-3|many|TRBJ2-3
CAIRDLAGGFTDTQYF
TGTGCCATCAGAGACCTAGCGGGAGGTTTCACAGATACGCAGTATTTT
>.|TRBV20-1|.|TRBJ1-3
CSASDRRNSGNTIYF
TGCAGTGCTAGCGACAGGAGGAACTCTGGAAACACCATATATTTT
>.|TRBV5-8|few|TRBJ2-1
CATRTPWSSYNEQFF
TGTGCCACCAGGACCCCTTGGAGCTCCTACAATGAGCAGTTCTTC
>.|TRBV19|few|TRBJ1-1
CASSSRVNTEAFF
TGTGCCAGTAGTAGTAGGGTTAACACTGAAGCTTTCTTT
>TRBD1|TRBV7-9|few|TRBJ2-5
CASSSGTGLQETQYF
TGTGCCAGCAGCTCCGGGACAGGCCTTCAAGAGACCCAGTACTTC
>TRBD2|TRBV2|many|TRBJ2-5
CASSEYGGSTQETQYF
TGTGCCAGCAGTGAATATGGCGGGAGTACTCAAGAGACCCAGTACTTC
>TRBD2|TRBV12-3/TRBV12-4|many|TRBJ2-7
CASSPGLAESYEQYF
TGTGCCAGCAGCCCTGGACTAGCGGAATCCTACGAGCAGTACTTC
>TRBD1|TRBV3-1|.|TRBJ1-5
CASSPTGGLQPQHF
TGTGCCAGCAGCCCGACAGGGGGTCTTCAGCCCCAGCATTTT
>.|TRBV27|.|TRBJ1-3
CASSPTPRSSGNTIYF
TGTGCCAGCTCCCCGACACCCAGGAGCTCTGGAAACACCATATATTTT
>.|TRBV20-1|many|TRBJ2-6
CSAREPGANVLTF
TGCAGTGCTAGAGAGCCTGGGGCCAACGTCCTGACTTTC
>.|TRBV5-1|.|TRBJ2-2
CASSLSDTNTGELFF
TGCGCCAGCAGCTTGTCAGATACGAACACCGGGGAGCTGTTTTTT
>TRBD2|TRBV6-1|many|TRBJ2-3
CASRRLTSGRLSDTQYF
TGTGCCAGCAGGCGACTGACTAGCGGGAGACTGTCAGATACGCAGTATTTT
>TRBD2|TRBV5-4|.|TRBJ2-3
CASSAGLAGTSSTDTQYF
TGTGCCAGCAGCGCGGGACTAGCGGGGACATCTAGCACAGATACGCAGTATTTT
>.|TRBV6-2/TRBV6-3|.|TRBJ2-1
CASSYLDQSSYNEQFF
TGTGCCAGCAGTTATCTAGACCAGAGCTCCTACAATGAGCAGTTCTTC
>.|TRBV24-1|many|TRBJ1-5
CATSDSNQPQHF
TGTGCCACCAGCGATAGCAATCAGCCCCAGCATTTT
>.|TRBV15|few|TRBJ1-1
CATSRDIGNTEAFF
TGTGCCACCAGCAGAGATATAGGGAACACTGAAGCTTTCTTT
>.|TRBV20-1|many|TRBJ1-3
CSARDVGRSGNTIYF
TGCAGTGCTAGAGATGTCGGCCGCTCTGGAAACACCATATATTTT
>TRBD1|TRBV30|few|TRBJ1-1
CAGNQGTGEGEAFF
TGTGCCGGAAACCAGGGGACAGGGGAAGGTGAAGCTTTCTTT
>.|TRBV7-2|few|TRBJ2-7
CASSQRPGPYEQYF
TGTGCCAGCAGCCAGAGACCCGGTCCCTACGAGCAGTACTTC
>.|TRBV3-1|many|TRBJ2-1
CASSQAYSLEQFF
TGTGCCAGCAGCCAAGCGTACAGCCTTGAGCAGTTCTTC
>TRBD2|TRBV11-3|many|TRBJ2-7
CASSPSGISGISYEQYF
TGTGCCAGCAGCCCCTCGGGTATTAGCGGGATTTCCTACGAGCAGTACTTC
>.|TRBV7-9|.|TRBJ1-3
CASSLGPFSGNTIYF
TGTGCCAGCAGCCTAGGACCGTTCTCTGGAAACACCATATATTTT
>.|TRBV9|.|TRBJ1-1
CASSVGTGIMNTEAFF
TGTGCCAGCAGCGTAGGCACAGGGATCATGAACACTGAAGCTTTCTTT
>.|TRBV9|.|TRBJ2-7
CASSAPRDGHYEQYF
TGTGCCAGCAGCGCCCCAAGGGACGGACACTACGAGCAGTACTTC
>TRBD1|TRBV19|.|TRBJ2-2
CASTRTGGFAGELFF
TGTGCCAGTACCAGGACAGGGGGCTTTGCCGGGGAGCTGTTTTTT
>TRBD2|TRBV10-3|few|TRBJ2-3
CAAGLASEQDTQYF
TGTGCCGCTGGACTAGCGTCGGAACAAGATACGCAGTATTTT
>.|TRBV29-1|many|TRBJ2-1
CSVRQGHNEQFF
TGCAGCGTCCGCCAAGGTCACAATGAGCAGTTCTTC
>.|TRBV5-4|.|TRBJ2-7
CASSSDIFREQYF
TGTGCCAGCAGCTCCGACATTTTTAGGGAGCAGTACTTC
>.|TRBV5-4|many|TRBJ1-2
CASSLAGVGYGYTF
TGTGCCAGCAGCTTGGCGGGGGTAGGCTATGGCTACACCTTC
>TRBD2|TRBV6-2/TRBV6-3|.|TRBJ2-1
CASSFAGGGEQFF
TGTGCCAGCAGTTTCGCGGGAGGGGGTGAGCAGTTCTTC
>TRBD2|TRBV20-1|many|TRBJ2-3
CSASTSGGEDTQYF
TGCAGTGCTAGCACTAGCGGAGGGGAAGATACGCAGTATTTT
>TRBD2|TRBV11-2|many|TRBJ2-1
CASSREGGLAGASYNEQFF
TGTGCCAGCAGTAGGGAGGGAGGCCTAGCGGGAGCCTCCTACAATGAGCAGTTCTTC
>.|TRBV28|many|TRBJ2-7
CASSWSGLYEQYF
TGTGCCAGCAGTTGGTCCGGTTTGTACGAGCAGTACTTC
>.|TRBV28|once|TRBJ2-7
CASSLWQAEQHF
TGTGCCAGCAGTTTATGGCAGGCCGAGCAGCACTTC
>.|TRBV27|many|TRBJ1-5
CASSGRGYNQPQHF
TGTGCCAGCAGTGGGCGAGGGTACAATCAGCCCCAGCATTTT
>.|TRBV28|few|TRBJ1-6
CASSLQGFGRNSPLHF
TGTGCCAGCAGTTTACAAGGATTCGGGAGAAATTCACCCCTCCACTTT
>.|TRBV5-5|few|TRBJ2-3
CASTPGDTQYF
TGTGCCAGCACCCCTGGAGATACGCAGTATTTT
>.|TRBV7-2|many|TRBJ2-5
CASSLTGWETQYF
TGTGCCAGCAGCTTAACGGGCTGGGAGACCCAGTACTTC
>TRBD2|TRBV7-2|.|TRBJ2-1
CASSLEAGSEQFF
TGTGCCAGCAGCTTAGAAGCGGGATCTGAGCAGTTCTTC
>.|TRBV18|many|TRBJ2-1
CASSPPTSDEQFF
TGTGCCAGCTCACCACCTACTTCGGATGAGCAGTTCTTC
>TRBD2|TRBV5-8|.|TRBJ2-7
CASSFGSLAGGVYEQYF
TGTGCCAGCAGCTTCGGATCACTAGCGGGAGGAGTCTACGAGCAGTACTTC
>.|TRBV5-1|.|TRBJ2-2
CASTYRWVSSNTGELFF
TGCGCCAGCACTTACCGCTGGGTAAGCTCGAACACCGGGGAGCTGTTTTTT
>TRBD1|TRBV7-9|.|TRBJ1-2
CASSLAGTGGGYTF
TGTGCCAGCAGCTTAGCCGGGACAGGGGGTGGCTACACCTTC
>.|TRBV20-1|.|TRBJ2-1
CSALRAGRNPSYNEQFF
TGCAGTGCACTCCGTGCCGGTCGGAACCCCTCCTACAATGAGCAGTTCTTC
>.|TRBV4-3|.|TRBJ2-7
CASSQGRNEQYF
TGCGCCAGCAGCCAAGGTCGGAACGAGCAGTACTTC
>.|TRBV20-1|.|TRBJ2-1
CSAWDRGVLAGGSNEQFF
TGCAGTGCTTGGGACAGGGGGGTGCTAGCGGGAGGGTCTAATGAGCAGTTCTTC
>TRBD1|TRBV5-1|many|TRBJ2-1
CASSPTGFNEQFF
TGCGCCAGCAGCCCGACAGGGTTCAATGAGCAGTTCTTC
>.|TRBV20-1|many|TRBJ2-7
CSAREIGRLGGGRGGEQYF
TGCAGTGCTAGAGAAATTGGGCGACTCGGAGGGGGCAGGGGTGGCGAGCAGTACTTC
>.|TRBV10-3|.|TRBJ1-2
CAISEFAQAANYGYTF
TGTGCCATCAGTGAGTTTGCTCAGGCAGCTAACTATGGCTACACCTTC